This T cell receptor (beta chain) is from a study of T cell repertoires and HLA-DP antigens. For the study at large: Versus self, one alloantigen differed at one groove amino acid, the other at more than eight. Pre-culture CD4+ samples used approximately 1,200 ng DNA versus approximately 0.2 ug for CD137+CD4+ sorts.

Assay used: immunoSEQ multiplex PCR; TCRdb lists only in-frame clones, some missing. Altogether fewer than 95,000 clones are present, 86% being singletons, with the ten largest covering around 1.7%. V dropped 6 bases and J dropped 0 bases, with 11 bases sitting between them. This CDR3 comprises 14 residues. The germline gives CDR1 SNHLY, CDR2 FYNNEI. As for this clone: Antigen: not known.

Sequenced material: CD4+ T cells from PBMCs. This clonotype was sampled from a man in his forties or fifties in good health and CMV-seronegative. The chain has TRBV2 and TRBJ1-1, with D perhaps TRBD1 (5 bases). The DNA of the CDR3 is TGTGCCAGCAGCAGACAGCTAATGAACACTGAAGCTTTCTTT. It specifies CASSRQLMNTEAFF.